A single sample gave rise to the 12 T cell receptor beta chains below, sequenced in a study of OX40 agonist ivuxolimab in advanced cancers. The library came from the immunoSEQ multiplex PCR assay. TCRdb provides this immuneACCESS table in a form limited to in-frame rearrangements. Some clones are lacking; in checked studies, under half of them reflect an unresolved V gene, and why the rest are absent is not known. This sample comprises around 62,000 clones, 70% to 90% of them detected only once. The biggest ten clones account for approximately 0.25% of the sample. This specimen consisted of CD4+ or CD8+ T cells sorted from blood, obtained in a trial of the OX40 agonist ivuxolimab. Every receptor here comes from an adult with an advanced solid tumor such as melanoma, head and neck, liver or kidney cancer.

This chain's CDR3 is CASHGHLGNTIYF. Here the CDR3 DNA reads TGTGCCAGCCATGGACACCTTGGAAACACCATATATTTT. The rearrangement uses TRBV6-5 and TRBJ1-3; possibly TRBD1 for D (5 bases). V lost 8 bases and J 3 bases, leaving 11 bases between the germline ends. The CDR3 runs 13 residues. Germline CDR1 reads MNHEY; CDR2 reads SVGAGI.

Only one count was recorded for this clone. The chain uses TRBV28 and TRBJ1-2; D is uncertain. Germline V gives CDR1 MDHEN, CDR2 SYDVKM. Trimming took 6 bases from V and 4 from J, leaving 15 bases between them. The CDR3 runs to 14 residues. DNA of the CDR3: TGTGCCAGCAGCCCGCAGGAACGGGGCTATGGCTACACCTTC. Translation: CASSPQERGYGYTF.

The rearrangement links TRBV18 to TRBJ2-7, with 9 bases aligning to TRBD2. There are 15 residues in the CDR3. Germline trimming cut 5 bases from V and 2 bases from J; bases unmatched to any gene: 7. CDR1 is KGHSH and CDR2 is LQKENI in the germline V gene. CDR3 loop: CASSVSGSATYEQYF. CDR3 DNA sequence: TGTGCCAGCTCAGTTAGCGGGAGTGCTACCTACGAGCAGTACTTC.

This sequence joins TRBV19 and TRBJ2-2; D is unclear. The germline gives CDR1 LNHDA, CDR2 SQIVND (reference sequence). The CDR3 consists of 14 residues. V was cut by 3 bases and J by 2 bases, with 7 bases left in between. CDR3 in amino acids: CASSIGQNTGELFF. The CDR3 region has the DNA TGTGCCAGTAGTATCGGGCAAAACACCGGGGAGCTGTTTTTT.

The J gene is TRBJ1-5, the V gene TRBV2; weak D call: TRBD1 (5 bases). Deletions cut 5 bases from V and 6 bases from J, with 17 bases between. This CDR3 has 15 amino acids. Germline CDR1 reads SNHLY; CDR2 reads FYNNEI. Written as DNA, the CDR3 is TGTGCCAGCAGTTCACTTGGGGCCGGGGGTCAGCCCCAGCATTTT. This gives the protein CASSSLGAGGQPQHF. Based on the CDR3 plus reference TRBV2 and TRBJ1-5, the full variable domain is EPEVTQTPSHQVTQMGQEVILRCVPISNHLYFYWYRQILGQKVEFLVSFYNNEISEKSEIFDDQFSVERPDGSNFTLKIRSTKLEDSAMYFCASSSLGAGGQPQHFGDGTRLSIL.

This clone was picked up a small number of times. The chain is built from TRBV19 and TRBJ1-2, with D possibly TRBD1 on 6 matching bases. CDR3 length equals 14 residues. Germline V gene data show CDR1 as LNHDA and CDR2 as SQIVND (reference sequence). The germline V and J ends were trimmed by 6 bases and 4 bases, with 15 bases remaining between them. CDR3 DNA sequence: TGTGCCAGTAGCGGATTTGACAGGCGCTATGGCTACACCTTC. As protein: CASSGFDRRYGYTF. The entire variable domain, with the rest obtained from reference TRBV19 and TRBJ1-2, is as follows: DGGITQSPKYLFRKEGQNVTLSCEQNLNHDAMYWYRQDPGQGLRLIYYSQIVNDFQKGDIAEGYSVSREKKESFPLTVTSAQKNPTAFYLCASSGFDRRYGYTFGSGTRLTVV.

In its sample, this clone was seen once. V is TRBV5-4 and J is TRBJ2-7; the D gene is possibly TRBD2 (5 bases). With 3 bases removed from V and 0 bases from J, the gap between germline ends came to 13 bases. The CDR3 is made up of 15 amino acids. Germline loops: CDR1 SGHNT, CDR2 YYREEE (reference sequence). The CDR3, as DNA: TGTGCCAGCAGCTCGACTGTGGGGAGCTCCTACGAGCAGTACTTC. Protein sequence: CASSSTVGSSYEQYF.

The chain joins TRBV5-8 to TRBJ1-4, with 10 bases lining up with TRBD1. The germline CDR1 and CDR2 sequences are SGHTS and YDEGEE. Trimming at V came to 7 bases and at J to 8 bases, leaving 8 bases not matched to a gene. There are 14 residues in the CDR3. CDR3 residues: CASSSGTGDEKLFF. CDR3 in DNA: TGTGCCAGCTCATCCGGGACAGGGGACGAAAAACTGTTTTTT.

This clone was observed a handful of times. The CDR3 nucleotides are TGTGCCAGTAGCCGACAGGGGGCAGGTGGGGCCAACGTCCTGACTTTC. Protein: CASSRQGAGGANVLTF. V usage is TRBV19 and J usage is TRBJ2-6; 10 bases line up with TRBD1. The ends lost 6 bases at V and 3 bases at J; junction bases unmatched: 5. CDR3 size: 16 residues. Per the germline V gene, CDR1 is LNHDA and CDR2 is SQIVND (reference sequence). Complete variable domain (other parts from reference TRBV19 and TRBJ2-6): DGGITQSPKYLFRKEGQNVTLSCEQNLNHDAMYWYRQDPGQGLRLIYYSQIVNDFQKGDIAEGYSVSREKKESFPLTVTSAQKNPTAFYLCASSRQGAGGANVLTFGAGSRLTVL.

The V gene is TRBV20-1, the J gene TRBJ2-7; no reliable D call. This CDR3 has 11 residues. The germline V gene has CDR1 DFQATT and CDR2 SNEGSKA (reference sequence). CDR3 sequence: CVGLQGYEQYF. CDR3 DNA: TGCGTGGGATTGCAAGGCTACGAGCAGTACTTC.

The J gene is TRBJ2-1, the V gene TRBV11-2; possibly TRBD1 for D (6 bases). Germline values: CDR1 SGHAT, CDR2 FQNNGV. The length of the CDR3 is 15 residues. The ends were cut back, 6 bases at V and 5 bases at J, with 17 bases in the middle. The CDR3 is CASSGGASRNNEQFF. The CDR3 nucleotides read TGTGCCAGCAGTGGGGGCGCTAGCAGAAACAATGAGCAGTTCTTC.

The chain has TRBV6-6 and TRBJ1-5; maybe TRBD1 (5 bases). CDR3 length: 15 amino acids. CDR1 is MNHNY, CDR2 SVGAGI, per germline (reference sequence). Trimming removed 5 bases at V and 0 bases at J, with 11 bases between. The CDR3 DNA follows: TGTGCCAGCAGTCCAGGGTTAGGTAGCAATCAGCCCCAGCATTTT. It is translated as CASSPGLGSNQPQHF.